This T cell receptor (beta chain) stems from a study of cytomegalovirus exposure and HLA in healthy donors. Study-wide results and limits: There were a few CMV-associated chains whose specificity for CMV antigens was confirmed in vitro.

Comment on this clone: The antigen remains unidentified.

Germline CDR1 is MNHNS and CDR2 is SASEGT. There are 16 residues in the CDR3. V was cut by 4 bases and J by 4 bases, with 17 bases left in between. The PCR employed 60 Vbeta primers together with 13 Jbeta primers. Generated by immunoSEQ multiplex PCR, the TCRdb table keeps only in-frame clones and is missing some. The data show 100,000 to 140,000 clones, over 60% seen once. Material: PBMCs. The chain uses TRBV6-1 and TRBJ2-1, with a possible D match to TRBD1 (6 bases). The clonotype originates from a male donor in good health and CMV-seronegative. The CDR3 coding sequence is TGTGCCAGCAGTGTTCAAACAGGGATCCAGTACAATGAGCAGTTCTTC. It specifies CASSVQTGIQYNEQFF.